This T cell receptor (beta chain) was identified during a study of T cells in Graves' hyperthyroidism and ophthalmopathy. TCR beta CDR3 region amplification was performed from RNA transcripts. When the TCR CDR3 underwent first-round RT-PCR, the HTBI primer set was used. TCRdb reprocessed the multiplex PCR reads via MiXCR and lists one record per CDR3 protein. The sample consists of around 450,000 distinct CDR3 sequences, 15% to 17% of them appearing once. Exclusion criteria comprised uncontrolled infection, other autoimmune disease, pregnancy or lactation. Losses at the gene ends were 6 bases for V and 7 bases for J; bases not matched to a gene: 7. The CDR3 contains 14 residues. CDR1 is ENHRY, CDR2 SYGVKD, per germline.

Sequencing used blood. The receptor was isolated from a woman under 30 with Graves' hyperthyroidism. V gene TRBV10-3 combines with J gene TRBJ2-7, with 12 positions matching TRBD2. CDR3 nucleotide sequence: TGTGCCATCAGCGGACTAGCGGGACCTCCGGAGCAGTACTTC. Translated: CAISGLAGPPEQYF.